The source of this T cell receptor beta chain is a study of human T cells and chemical hapten exposure. For the study at large: Patch tests applied 0.01% DPC to the upper back, read at 6 days.

Findings and caveats of the study: With regard to DPC sensitization, TCRs above 1 in 1000 frequency did not change.

This clonotype was recorded at least ten times. The target antigen is unknown. Time point given: pre-sensitization, week 0. The treatment is: therapeutic diphenylcyclopropenone sensitization with weekly scalp DPC. For the library, individual cDNA molecules each received unique molecular identifiers. Per the authors' pipeline: From 23,224 to 690,600 TCRs were found per sample, with a median of approximately 92,000. MiXCR was run by TCRdb on the RACE reads, yielding one entry per CDR3 protein. V and J calls and clone size were set by TCRdb, not the authors. The table includes around 62,000 distinct CDR3 sequences, about 7% detected once. This CDR3 spans 14 amino acids. CDR1 is DFQATT and CDR2 is SNEGSKA in the germline V gene (reference sequence). Trimming cost V 0 bases and J 5 bases, with 12 bases left between them.

The sequence derives from a woman aged 25-40 years with alopecia areata. Some clones in this sample may be carry-over from other donors' samples. This specimen consisted of whole blood, obtained in connection with sensitization to the hapten diphenylcyclopropenone (DPC). The chain has TRBV20-1 and TRBJ2-3, with unresolved D. The CDR3, as DNA: TGCAGTGCTAGAGATTCGCAATGGGGAGATACGCAGTATTTT. Protein sequence: CSARDSQWGDTQYF.